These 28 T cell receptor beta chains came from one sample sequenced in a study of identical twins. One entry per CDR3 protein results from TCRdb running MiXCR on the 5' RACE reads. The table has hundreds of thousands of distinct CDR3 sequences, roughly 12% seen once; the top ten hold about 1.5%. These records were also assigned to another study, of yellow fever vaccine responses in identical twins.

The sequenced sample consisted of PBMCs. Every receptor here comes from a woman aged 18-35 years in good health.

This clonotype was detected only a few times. This CDR3 is CASSFIVAGGHNEQFF. CDR3 nucleotide sequence: TGTGCCAGCAGTTTTATCGTTGCGGGGGGTCACAATGAGCAGTTCTTC. The chain employs TRBV12-3 or TRBV12-4 and TRBJ2-1; 8 nucleotides agree with TRBD2. The CDR3 extends over 16 amino acids. The J segment lost 5 bases and the V segment lost 3 bases, leaving 9 bases of the junction unmatched.

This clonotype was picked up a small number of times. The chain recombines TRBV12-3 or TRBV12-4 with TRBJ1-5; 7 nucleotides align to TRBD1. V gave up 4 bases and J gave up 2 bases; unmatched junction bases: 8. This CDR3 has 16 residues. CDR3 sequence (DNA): TGTGCCAGCAGTTGGGCAGGGGGATCTGGCAATCAGCCCCAGCATTTT. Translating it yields CASSWAGGSGNQPQHF.

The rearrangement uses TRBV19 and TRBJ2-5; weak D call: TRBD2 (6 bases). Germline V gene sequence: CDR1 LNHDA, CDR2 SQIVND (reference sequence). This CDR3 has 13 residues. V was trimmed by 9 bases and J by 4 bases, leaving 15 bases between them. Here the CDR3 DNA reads TGTGCCAGCCGGGACTTGGGAGGAGAGACCCAGTACTTC. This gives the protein CASRDLGGETQYF.

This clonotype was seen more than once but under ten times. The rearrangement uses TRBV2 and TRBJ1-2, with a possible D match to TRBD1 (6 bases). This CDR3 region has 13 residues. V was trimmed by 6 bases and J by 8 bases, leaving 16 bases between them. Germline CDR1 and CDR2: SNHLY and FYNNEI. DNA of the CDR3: TGTGCCAGCAGAGGCGGACAGCAAGGGGGCTACACCTTC. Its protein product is CASRGGQQGGYTF.

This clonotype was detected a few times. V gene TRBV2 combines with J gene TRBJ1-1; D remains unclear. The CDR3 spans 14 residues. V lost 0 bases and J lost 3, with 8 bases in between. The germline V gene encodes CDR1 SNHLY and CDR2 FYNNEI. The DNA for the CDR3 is TGTGCCAGCAGTGAAGCGGGTACAGACACTGAAGCTTTCTTT. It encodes CASSEAGTDTEAFF.

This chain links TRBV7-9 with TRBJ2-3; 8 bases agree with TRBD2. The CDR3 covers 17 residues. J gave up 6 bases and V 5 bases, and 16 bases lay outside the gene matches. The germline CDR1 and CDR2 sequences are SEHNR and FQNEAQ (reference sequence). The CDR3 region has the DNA TGTGCCAGCAGCCATCGTACTAGCGGATCGGGGGCTGATACGCAGTATTTT. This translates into CASSHRTSGSGADTQYF.

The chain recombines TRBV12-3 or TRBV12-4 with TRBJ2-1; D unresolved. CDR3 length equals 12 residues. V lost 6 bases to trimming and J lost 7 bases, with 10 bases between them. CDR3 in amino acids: CASRAPGNEQFF. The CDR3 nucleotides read TGTGCCAGCAGGGCCCCTGGGAATGAGCAGTTCTTC.

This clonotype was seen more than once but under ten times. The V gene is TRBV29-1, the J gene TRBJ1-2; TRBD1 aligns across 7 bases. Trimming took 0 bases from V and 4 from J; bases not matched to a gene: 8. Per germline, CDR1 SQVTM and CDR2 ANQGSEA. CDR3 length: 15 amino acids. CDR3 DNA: TGCAGCGTTGAAGACCTAAGGGGGCCGCTCTATGGCTACACCTTC. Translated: CSVEDLRGPLYGYTF.

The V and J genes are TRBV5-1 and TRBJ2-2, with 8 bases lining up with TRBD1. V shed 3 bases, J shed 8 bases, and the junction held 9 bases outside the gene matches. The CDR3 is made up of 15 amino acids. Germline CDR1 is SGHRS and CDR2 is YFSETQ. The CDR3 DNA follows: TGCGCCAGCAGCTCCCGACAGGGGACAACTGGGGAGCTGTTTTTT. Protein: CASSSRQGTTGELFF.

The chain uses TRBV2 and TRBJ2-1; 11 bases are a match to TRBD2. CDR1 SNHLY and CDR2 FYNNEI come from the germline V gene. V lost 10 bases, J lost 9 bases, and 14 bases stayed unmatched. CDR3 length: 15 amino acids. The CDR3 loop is CATPRGSGRATEQFF. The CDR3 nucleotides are TGTGCCACCCCCAGGGGTAGCGGGAGGGCGACTGAGCAGTTCTTC.

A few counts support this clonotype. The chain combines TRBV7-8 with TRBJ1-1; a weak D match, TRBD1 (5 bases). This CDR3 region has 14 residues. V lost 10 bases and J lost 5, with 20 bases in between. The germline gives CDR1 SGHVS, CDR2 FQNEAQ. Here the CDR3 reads CATTKNWGGTEAFF. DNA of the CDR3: TGTGCCACCACAAAAAACTGGGGGGGGACTGAAGCTTTCTTT.

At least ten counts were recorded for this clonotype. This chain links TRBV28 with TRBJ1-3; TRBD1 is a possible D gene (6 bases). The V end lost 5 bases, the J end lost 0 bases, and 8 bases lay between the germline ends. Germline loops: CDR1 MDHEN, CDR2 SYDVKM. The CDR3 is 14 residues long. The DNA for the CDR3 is TGTGCCAGCAGTGCAGGGGTCTCTGGAAACACCATATATTTT. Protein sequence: CASSAGVSGNTIYF.

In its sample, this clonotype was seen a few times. CDR3 DNA: TGTGCCAGCAGTTACTCGGAAACAACAGGGAATGGCTACACCTTC. Its translation is CASSYSETTGNGYTF. The chain employs TRBV6-5 and TRBJ1-2; perhaps TRBD1 as D (6 bases). V dropped 0 bases and J dropped 6 bases, with 14 bases sitting between them. CDR3 size: 15 residues. Germline lookup yields CDR1 MNHEY and CDR2 SVGAGI.

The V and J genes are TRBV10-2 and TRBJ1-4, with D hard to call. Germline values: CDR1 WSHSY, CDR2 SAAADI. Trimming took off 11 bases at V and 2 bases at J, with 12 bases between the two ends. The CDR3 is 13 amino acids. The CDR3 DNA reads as TGCGCCTCAAAAAGGTCCACTAATGAAAAACTGTTTTTT. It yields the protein CASKRSTNEKLFF.

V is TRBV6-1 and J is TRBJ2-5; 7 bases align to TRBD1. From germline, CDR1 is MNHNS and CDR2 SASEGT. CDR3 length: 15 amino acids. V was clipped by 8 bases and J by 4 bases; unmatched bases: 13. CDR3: CASRQNRGNRETQYF. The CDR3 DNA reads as TGTGCCAGCCGTCAAAACAGGGGCAATCGAGAGACCCAGTACTTC.

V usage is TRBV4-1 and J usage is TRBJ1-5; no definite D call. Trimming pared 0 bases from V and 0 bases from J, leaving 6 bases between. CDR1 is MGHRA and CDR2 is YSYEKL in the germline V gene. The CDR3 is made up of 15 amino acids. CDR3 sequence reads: CASSQDLNSNQPQHF. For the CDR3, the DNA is TGCGCCAGCAGCCAAGATTTAAATAGCAATCAGCCCCAGCATTTT.

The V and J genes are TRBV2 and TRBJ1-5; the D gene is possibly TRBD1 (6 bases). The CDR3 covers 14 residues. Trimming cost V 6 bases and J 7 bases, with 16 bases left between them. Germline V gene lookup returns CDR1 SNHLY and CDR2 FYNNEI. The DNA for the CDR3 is TGTGCCAGCAGGGCTACAGGGCTGGGCCAGCCCCAGCATTTT. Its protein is CASRATGLGQPQHF.

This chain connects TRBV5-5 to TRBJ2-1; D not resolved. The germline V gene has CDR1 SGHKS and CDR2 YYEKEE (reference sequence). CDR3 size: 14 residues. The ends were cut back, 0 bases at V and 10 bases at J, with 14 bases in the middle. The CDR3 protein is CASSLDSWTAEQFF. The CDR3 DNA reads TGTGCCAGCAGCTTGGATTCTTGGACGGCGGAGCAGTTCTTC.

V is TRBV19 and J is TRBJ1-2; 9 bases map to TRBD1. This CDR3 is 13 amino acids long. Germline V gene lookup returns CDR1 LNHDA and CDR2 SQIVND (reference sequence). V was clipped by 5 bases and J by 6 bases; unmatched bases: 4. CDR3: CASSDRGKDGYTF. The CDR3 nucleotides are TGTGCCAGTAGTGACAGGGGGAAAGATGGCTACACCTTC.

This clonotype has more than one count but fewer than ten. Written as DNA, the CDR3 is TGTGCCAGCAGCCAAGAGTCAAGGCAACTGTTTTTT. This codes for CASSQESRQLFF. The rearrangement links TRBV3-1 to TRBJ1-4; D is ambiguous. The V and J ends lost 0 bases and 12 bases respectively, with 8 bases between them. Per germline, CDR1 LGHDT and CDR2 YNNKEL (reference sequence). The length of the CDR3 is 12 residues. Full variable domain (outside the CDR3, taken from reference TRBV3-1 and TRBJ1-4): DTAVSQTPKYLVTQMGNDKSIKCEQNLGHDTMYWYKQDSKKFLKIMFSYNNKELIINETVPNRFSPKSPDKAHLNLHINSLELGDSAVYFCASSQESRQLFFGSGTQLSVL.

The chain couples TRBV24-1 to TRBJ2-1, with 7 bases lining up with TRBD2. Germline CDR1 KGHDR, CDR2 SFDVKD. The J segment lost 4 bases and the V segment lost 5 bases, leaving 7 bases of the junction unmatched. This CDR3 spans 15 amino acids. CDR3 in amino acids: CATSVGTNSYNEQFF. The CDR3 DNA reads TGTGCCACCAGTGTAGGGACTAACTCTTACAATGAGCAGTTCTTC.

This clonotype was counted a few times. CDR3 DNA: TGTGCCAGCAGTCCCGGGACGACTACGGAAGGCGAGTTCTTC. Its protein product is CASSPGTTTEGEFF. The rearrangement joins TRBV12-3 or TRBV12-4 to TRBJ2-1; D possibly matches TRBD1 or TRBD2 (5 bases each). V was trimmed by 5 bases and J by 14 bases, leaving 22 bases between them. The length of the CDR3 is 14 residues.

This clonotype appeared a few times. This chain's CDR3 is CASSGGQGTYEQYV. For the CDR3, the DNA is TGTGCCAGCAGTGGCGGACAGGGGACCTACGAGCAGTACGTC. This chain connects TRBV6-1 to TRBJ2-7; 9 bases line up with TRBD1. Looked up from germline, CDR1 is MNHNS and CDR2 is SASEGT. Trimming took 4 bases from V and 2 from J; bases not matched to a gene: 3. The CDR3 has 14 amino acids.

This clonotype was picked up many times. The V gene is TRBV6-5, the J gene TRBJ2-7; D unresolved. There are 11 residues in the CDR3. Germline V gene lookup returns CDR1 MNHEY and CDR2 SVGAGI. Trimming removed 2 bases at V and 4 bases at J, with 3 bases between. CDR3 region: CASSYQYEQYF. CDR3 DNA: TGTGCCAGCAGTTACCAGTACGAGCAGTACTTC.

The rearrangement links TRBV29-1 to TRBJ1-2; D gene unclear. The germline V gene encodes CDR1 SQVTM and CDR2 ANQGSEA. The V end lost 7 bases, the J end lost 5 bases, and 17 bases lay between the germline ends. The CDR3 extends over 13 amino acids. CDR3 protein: CSGSDGEGYGYTF. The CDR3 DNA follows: TGCAGCGGGTCCGACGGGGAGGGTTATGGCTACACCTTC.

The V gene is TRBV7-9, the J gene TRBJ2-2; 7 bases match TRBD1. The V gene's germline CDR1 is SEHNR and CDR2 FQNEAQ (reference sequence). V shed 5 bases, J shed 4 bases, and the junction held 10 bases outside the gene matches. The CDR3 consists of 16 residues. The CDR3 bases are TGTGCCAGCAGCACCGAACACAGGGGATCCACCGGGGAGCTGTTTTTT. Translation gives CASSTEHRGSTGELFF.

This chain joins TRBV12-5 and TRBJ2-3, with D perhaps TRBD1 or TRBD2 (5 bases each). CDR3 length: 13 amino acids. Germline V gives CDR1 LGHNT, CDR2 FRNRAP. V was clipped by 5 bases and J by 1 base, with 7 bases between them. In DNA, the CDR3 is TGTGCTAGTGGTCTGGGACGCACAGATACGCAGTATTTT. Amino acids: CASGLGRTDTQYF.

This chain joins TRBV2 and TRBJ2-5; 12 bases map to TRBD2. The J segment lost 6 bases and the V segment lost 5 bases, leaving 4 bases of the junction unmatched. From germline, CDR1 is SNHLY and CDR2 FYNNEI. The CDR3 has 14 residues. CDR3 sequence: CASSSGLAGKTQYF. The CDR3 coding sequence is TGTGCCAGCAGTTCCGGACTAGCGGGGAAGACCCAGTACTTC.